This T cell receptor (beta chain) was found in a study of shared clonotypes between healthy human individuals. V shed 4 bases, J shed 9 bases, and the junction held 9 bases outside the gene matches. Per the germline V gene, CDR1 is SGHRS and CDR2 is YFSETQ. The CDR3 is 14 residues long. Recent vaccinations or acute infections were absent in the healthy HIV-negative adult donors. Genomic DNA belonging to each subset was distributed in equal measure over several immunoSEQ plates. Assay used: immunoSEQ multiplex PCR; TCRdb lists only in-frame clones, some missing. The sample comprises 2 million to 2.5 million clones, more than 90% of which are singletons, and over 0.1% rests with the top ten.

This receptor was identified in a man younger than 30 in good health. V gene TRBV5-1 combines with J gene TRBJ2-1; TRBD2 matches at 8 bases. What was sequenced was naive CD4+ T cells sorted from blood. The sample's subset: CD45RA+ positively selected. The CDR3 region is CASSPAERGTEQFF. For the CDR3, the DNA is TGCGCCAGCAGCCCGGCGGAGCGGGGGACTGAGCAGTTCTTC. Looking up the rest from reference TRBV5-1 and TRBJ2-1 gives the full variable domain: KAGVTQTPRYLIKTRGQQVTLSCSPISGHRSVSWYQQTPGQGLQFLFEYFSETQRNKGNFPGRFSGRQFSNSRSEMNVSTLELGDSALYLCASSPAERGTEQFFGPGTRLTVL.